These T cell receptor beta chains were read from a single sample in a study of a mutant IDH1 vaccine in newly diagnosed glioma. Sequencing used immunoSEQ multiplex PCR; TCRdb keeps in-frame clones, though not all of them. The sample shows approximately 31,000 clones, about 86% of them seen only once. Their antigens are not known. The material was PBMCs, obtained from a glioma patient whose treatment included an IDH1 peptide vaccine. These receptors all stem from a man aged 30 to 39 with glioma. Each CDR3 is given with its conserved first and last residue.

j_gene: TRBJ1-2
v_gene: TRBV5-6
CDR3aa: CASSLEGLYGYTF

j_gene: TRBJ2-7
v_gene: TRBV19
CDR3aa: CATKPGQGSSEQYF

j_gene: TRBJ1-3
v_gene: TRBV9
CDR3aa: CASSVEGRGVSGNTIYF

j_gene: TRBJ2-7
v_gene: TRBV6-5
CDR3aa: CASSSAGATYEQYF

j_gene: TRBJ1-1
v_gene: TRBV6-1
CDR3aa: CASNPGGDSGTEAFF

j_gene: TRBJ2-5
v_gene: TRBV18
CDR3aa: CASSPGASQETQYF

j_gene: TRBJ1-2
v_gene: TRBV19
CDR3aa: CASSTGRETNYGYTF

j_gene: TRBJ2-3
v_gene: TRBV30
CDR3aa: CAWSVPASATDTQYF

j_gene: TRBJ2-3
v_gene: TRBV29-1
CDR3aa: CSVGPGQQDTQYF

j_gene: TRBJ2-5
v_gene: TRBV5-1
CDR3aa: CASSLFRDEETQYF

j_gene: TRBJ2-3
v_gene: TRBV18
CDR3aa: CASSPIENTDTQYF

j_gene: TRBJ2-7
v_gene: TRBV11-2
CDR3aa: CASSLGQPHEQYF

j_gene: TRBJ2-7
v_gene: TRBV13
CDR3aa: CASTSRGGVAPTYEQYF

j_gene: TRBJ1-1
v_gene: TRBV6-1
CDR3aa: CASITGGGRTEAFF

j_gene: TRBJ2-5
v_gene: TRBV5-4
CDR3aa: CASSLRGVPRETQYF

j_gene: TRBJ2-3
v_gene: TRBV25-1
CDR3aa: CASSESTGTDTQYF

j_gene: TRBJ2-1
v_gene: TRBV27
CDR3aa: CASSFLNSEQFF

j_gene: TRBJ2-7
v_gene: TRBV19
CDR3aa: CASTPGWQSGDEQYF

j_gene: TRBJ2-5
v_gene: TRBV5-6
CDR3aa: CASSLDGQATETQYF

j_gene: TRBJ2-1
v_gene: TRBV7-9
CDR3aa: CASRGQNYIHNEQFF

j_gene: TRBJ2-7
v_gene: TRBV29-1
CDR3aa: CSAYTVASYEQYF

j_gene: TRBJ2-5
v_gene: TRBV19
CDR3aa: CASSSRDKPPETQYF

j_gene: TRBJ2-3
v_gene: TRBV5-1
CDR3aa: CASSLAGLAGGQTTQYF

j_gene: TRBJ2-1
v_gene: TRBV9
CDR3aa: CASSVDVLAGGYKQFF

j_gene: TRBJ2-6
v_gene: TRBV30
CDR3aa: CAWSPRTGPSSGANVLTF

j_gene: TRBJ1-6
v_gene: TRBV30
CDR3aa: CAWSGDRVYNSPLHF

j_gene: TRBJ2-2
v_gene: TRBV9
CDR3aa: CASSVAQGPTGELFF

j_gene: TRBJ1-1
v_gene: TRBV5-6
CDR3aa: CASSLAGWSTEAFF

j_gene: TRBJ2-3
v_gene: TRBV5-1
CDR3aa: CASSLSSGSTDTQYF

j_gene: TRBJ1-2
v_gene: TRBV7-9
CDR3aa: CASSITGQGEVDGYTF

j_gene: TRBJ1-1
v_gene: TRBV14
CDR3aa: CASSQGMNTEAFF

j_gene: TRBJ1-4
v_gene: TRBV6-1
CDR3aa: CASRRRGQEKLFF

j_gene: TRBJ2-1
v_gene: TRBV6-4
CDR3aa: CASSDSVSGSTQFF